One T cell receptor (beta chain) is described in this entry. Its antigen is unknown. The junction differs from germline at one of its ends, possibly a read error. This record belongs to a study of T cell repertoires in cytomegalovirus infection. Study-wide findings and caveats: Ex vivo, HLA-C-restricted CMV-specific TCR beta clonotypes prevailed over the rest of the response. Pooled public TCR beta family frequency picked out CMV carriers with the relevant HLA.

TCRdb fed the reads into MiXCR, producing one record per CDR3 protein. Of about 890,000 distinct CDR3 sequences detected, around 31% appear once; the ten largest clones hold about 14%. The CDR3 is 11 residues long. Germline values: CDR1 LGHDT, CDR2 YNNKEL (reference sequence). The receptor's source is a human donor in good health (CMV status not recorded). Some clones in this sample may be carry-over from other donors' samples. The rearrangement uses TRBV3-1 and TRBJ1-2; D is unresolved. This material consisted of cultured CD8+ T cells from PBMCs, taken from culture after CMV antigen stimulation. The CDR3 region is CGSSQGWGYTF. In DNA form, the CDR3 reads TGTGGCAGCAGCCAAGGATGGGGCTACACCTTC.